Included here is one T cell receptor (beta chain) sequence, with context. Its antigen is not known. This sample is drawn from a study of cytomegalovirus exposure and HLA in healthy donors. The CDR3 spans 14 residues. Primers for the PCR totalled 60 Vbeta and 13 Jbeta. Generated by immunoSEQ multiplex PCR, the TCRdb table keeps only in-frame clones and is missing some. This sample carries tens of thousands of clones, about three quarters of them seen once, and the ten largest clones take about 8%. Study findings and constraints: Per published accounts, TCR beta sequences correctly predicted the HLA-A and HLA-B alleles of most subjects. Sequencing probably produced one cluster of sequence variants that were highly shared.

The chain joins TRBV1 to TRBJ2-3; the table's D call, TRBD2, has no DNA check behind it. TRBV1 is annotated as a pseudogene. Sequenced sample: PBMCs. This clonotype was sampled from a man in his sixties in good health and CMV-seronegative. The CDR3 nucleotides are TGCACCAGCAGCCTCTGGAGGGTTACAGATACGCAGTATTTT. It is translated as CTSSLWRVTDTQYF.